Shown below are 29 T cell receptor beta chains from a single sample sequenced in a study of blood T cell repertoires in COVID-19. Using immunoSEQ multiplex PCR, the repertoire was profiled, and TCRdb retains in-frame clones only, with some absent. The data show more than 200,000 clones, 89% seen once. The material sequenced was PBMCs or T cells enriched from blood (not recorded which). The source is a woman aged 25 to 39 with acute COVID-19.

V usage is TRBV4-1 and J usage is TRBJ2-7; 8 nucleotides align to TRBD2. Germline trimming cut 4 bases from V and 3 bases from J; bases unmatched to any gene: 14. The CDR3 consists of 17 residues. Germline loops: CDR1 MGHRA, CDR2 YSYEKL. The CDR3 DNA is TGCGCCAGCAGCCCCGCGGCCAGCGGGGGATTCATCTACGAGCAGTACTTC. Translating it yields CASSPAASGGFIYEQYF.

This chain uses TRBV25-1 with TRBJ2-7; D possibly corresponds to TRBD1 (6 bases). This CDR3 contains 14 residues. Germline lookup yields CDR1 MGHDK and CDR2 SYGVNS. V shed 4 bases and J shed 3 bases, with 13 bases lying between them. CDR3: CASSGVTGGYEQYF. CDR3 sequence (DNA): TGTGCCAGCAGTGGAGTGACAGGAGGCTACGAGCAGTACTTC.

For the CDR3, the DNA is TGCGCCAGCAGCTTGGCCCAGGGGGCCAAAAACATTCAGTACTTC. It codes for CASSLAQGAKNIQYF. J is TRBJ2-4 and V is TRBV5-1; the D gene is possibly TRBD1 (6 bases). V gave up 0 bases and J gave up 1 base, with 8 bases separating them. The CDR3 length is 15 residues. In germline, CDR1 is SGHRS, CDR2 YFSETQ.

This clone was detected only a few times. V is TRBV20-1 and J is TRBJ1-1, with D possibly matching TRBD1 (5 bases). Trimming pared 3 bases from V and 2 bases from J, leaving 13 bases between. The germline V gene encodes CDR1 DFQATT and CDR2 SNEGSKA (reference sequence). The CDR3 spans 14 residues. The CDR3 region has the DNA TGCAGTGCTAGTAAGGCGGGGGATAACACTGAAGCTTTCTTT. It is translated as CSASKAGDNTEAFF.

The CDR3 coding sequence is TGTGCCAGCAGCTTAGTGGGGTGGTCGGACAGGGAAATGGAAGCTTTCTTT. Protein sequence: CASSLVGWSDREMEAFF. The chain joins TRBV7-2 to TRBJ1-1, with 8 bases aligning to TRBD1. This CDR3 is 17 amino acids long. The germline V gene encodes CDR1 SGHTA and CDR2 FQGNSA. The V segment lost 1 base and the J segment 8 bases; nucleotides outside the gene matches: 15. Based on the CDR3 plus reference TRBV7-2 and TRBJ1-1, the full variable domain is GAGVSQSPSNKVTEKGKDVELRCDPISGHTALYWYRQSLGQGLEFLIYFQGNSAPDKSGLPSDRFSAERTGGSVSTLTIQRTQQEDSAVYLCASSLVGWSDREMEAFFGQGTRLTVV.

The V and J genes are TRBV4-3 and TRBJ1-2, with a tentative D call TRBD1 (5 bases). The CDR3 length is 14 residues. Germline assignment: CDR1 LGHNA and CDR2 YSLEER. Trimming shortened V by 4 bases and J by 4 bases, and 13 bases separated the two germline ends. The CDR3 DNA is TGCGCCAGCAGCCGCTCAGGGCGACCCTATGGCTACACCTTC. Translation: CASSRSGRPYGYTF.

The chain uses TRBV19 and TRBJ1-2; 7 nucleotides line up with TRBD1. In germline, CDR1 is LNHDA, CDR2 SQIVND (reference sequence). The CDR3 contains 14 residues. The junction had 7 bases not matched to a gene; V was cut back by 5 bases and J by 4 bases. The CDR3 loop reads CASSPRQGFYGYTF. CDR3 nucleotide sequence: TGTGCCAGTAGTCCCCGACAGGGCTTCTATGGCTACACCTTC.

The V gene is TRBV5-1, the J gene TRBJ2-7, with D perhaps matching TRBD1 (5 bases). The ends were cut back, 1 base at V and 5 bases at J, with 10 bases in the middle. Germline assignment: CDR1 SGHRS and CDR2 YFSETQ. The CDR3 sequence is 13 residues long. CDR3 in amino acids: CASSLTGTHEQYF. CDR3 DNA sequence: TGCGCCAGCAGCTTGACAGGTACCCACGAGCAGTACTTC.

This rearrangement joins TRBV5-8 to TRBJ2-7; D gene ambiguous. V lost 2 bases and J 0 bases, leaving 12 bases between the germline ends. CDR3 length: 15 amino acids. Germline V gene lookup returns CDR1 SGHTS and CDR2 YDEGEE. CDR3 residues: CASSFGTRSSYEQYF. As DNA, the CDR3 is TGTGCCAGCAGCTTTGGAACACGGAGCTCCTACGAGCAGTACTTC.

DNA for the CDR3: TGTGCCAGCAGCCCCTACAGGGGTTCGGAGACCCAGTACTTC. It yields the protein CASSPYRGSETQYF. The V gene is TRBV7-3, the J gene TRBJ2-5, with 7 bases that match TRBD1. There are 14 residues in the CDR3. The V and J ends lost 5 bases and 5 bases, in that order; junction bases with no gene match: 8. CDR1 and CDR2 (germline): SGHTA, FQGTGA.

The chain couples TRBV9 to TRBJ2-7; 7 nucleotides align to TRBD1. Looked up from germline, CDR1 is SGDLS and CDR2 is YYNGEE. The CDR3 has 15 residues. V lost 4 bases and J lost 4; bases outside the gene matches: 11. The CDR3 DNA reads TGTGCCAGCAGCCTCGGGACAGCCGTACGTTACGAGCAGTACTTC. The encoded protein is CASSLGTAVRYEQYF.

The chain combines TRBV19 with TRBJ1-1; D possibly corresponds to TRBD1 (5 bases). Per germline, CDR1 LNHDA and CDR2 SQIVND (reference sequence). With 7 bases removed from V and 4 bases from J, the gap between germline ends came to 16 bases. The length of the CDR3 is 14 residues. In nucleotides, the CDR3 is TGTGCCAGTACCATGGGGCTTGAAGTCACTGAAGCTTTCTTT. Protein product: CASTMGLEVTEAFF.

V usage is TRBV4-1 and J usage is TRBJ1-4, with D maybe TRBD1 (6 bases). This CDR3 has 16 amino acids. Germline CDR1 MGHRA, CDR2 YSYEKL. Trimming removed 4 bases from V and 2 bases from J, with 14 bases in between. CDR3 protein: CASSRLQDSTNEKLFF. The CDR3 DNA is TGCGCCAGCAGCCGACTTCAGGACAGCACTAATGAAAAACTGTTTTTT.

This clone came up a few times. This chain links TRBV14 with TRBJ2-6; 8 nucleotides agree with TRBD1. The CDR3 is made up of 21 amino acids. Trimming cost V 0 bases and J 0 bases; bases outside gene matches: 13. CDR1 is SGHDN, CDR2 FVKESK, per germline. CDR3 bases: TGTGCCAGCAGCCAAGATCCTCGCTTCGGGACAGGTTTCTCTGGGGCCAACGTCCTGACTTTC. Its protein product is CASSQDPRFGTGFSGANVLTF.

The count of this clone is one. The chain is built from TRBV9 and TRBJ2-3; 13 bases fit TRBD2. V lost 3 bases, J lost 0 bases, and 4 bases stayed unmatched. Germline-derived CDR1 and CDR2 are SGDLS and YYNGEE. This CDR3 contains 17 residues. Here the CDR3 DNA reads TGTGCCAGCAGCGGGGGACTAGCGGGGCCTAGCACAGATACGCAGTATTTT. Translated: CASSGGLAGPSTDTQYF.

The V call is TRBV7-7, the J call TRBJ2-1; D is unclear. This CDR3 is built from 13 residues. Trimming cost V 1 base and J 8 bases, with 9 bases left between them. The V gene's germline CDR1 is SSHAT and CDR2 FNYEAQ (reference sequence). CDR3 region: CASSLGRLDEQFF. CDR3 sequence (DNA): TGTGCCAGCAGCTTAGGCAGGTTAGATGAGCAGTTCTTC.

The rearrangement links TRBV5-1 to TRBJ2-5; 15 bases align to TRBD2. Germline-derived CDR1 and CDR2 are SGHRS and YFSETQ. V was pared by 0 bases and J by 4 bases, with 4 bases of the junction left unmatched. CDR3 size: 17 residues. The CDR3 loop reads CASSLEPGLAGGETQYF. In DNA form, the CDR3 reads TGCGCCAGCAGCTTGGAACCGGGACTAGCGGGGGGAGAGACCCAGTACTTC. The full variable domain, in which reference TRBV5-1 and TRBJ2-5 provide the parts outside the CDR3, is KAGVTQTPRYLIKTRGQQVTLSCSPISGHRSVSWYQQTPGQGLQFLFEYFSETQRNKGNFPGRFSGRQFSNSRSEMNVSTLELGDSALYLCASSLEPGLAGGETQYFGPGTRLLVL.

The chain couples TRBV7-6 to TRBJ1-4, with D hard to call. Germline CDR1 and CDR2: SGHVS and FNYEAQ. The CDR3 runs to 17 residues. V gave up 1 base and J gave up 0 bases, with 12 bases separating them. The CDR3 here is CASSLGSDGATNEKLFF. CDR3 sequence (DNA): TGTGCCAGCAGCTTAGGGTCTGACGGGGCAACTAATGAAAAACTGTTTTTT. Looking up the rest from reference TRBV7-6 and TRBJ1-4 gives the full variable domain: GAGVSQSPRYKVTKRGQDVALRCDPISGHVSLYWYRQALGQGPEFLTYFNYEAQQDKSGLPNDRFSAERPEGSISTLTIQRTEQRDSAMYRCASSLGSDGATNEKLFFGSGTQLSVL.

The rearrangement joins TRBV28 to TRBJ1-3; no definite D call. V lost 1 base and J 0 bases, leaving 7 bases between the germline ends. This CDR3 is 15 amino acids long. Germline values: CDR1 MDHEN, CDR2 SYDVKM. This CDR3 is CASSLYKNSGNTIYF. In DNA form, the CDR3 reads TGTGCCAGCAGTTTATACAAAAACTCTGGAAACACCATATATTTT.

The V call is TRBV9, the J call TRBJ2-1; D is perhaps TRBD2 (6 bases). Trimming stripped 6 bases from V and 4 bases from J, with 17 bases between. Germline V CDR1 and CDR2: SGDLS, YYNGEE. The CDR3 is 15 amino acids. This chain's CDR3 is CASTSGVAEYNEQFF. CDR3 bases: TGTGCCAGCACTTCCGGGGTAGCGGAGTACAATGAGCAGTTCTTC. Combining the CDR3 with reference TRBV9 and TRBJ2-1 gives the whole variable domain DSGVTQTPKHLITATGQRVTLRCSPRSGDLSVYWYQQSLDQGLQFLIQYYNGEERAKGNILERFSAQQFPDLHSELNLSSLELGDSALYFCASTSGVAEYNEQFFGPGTRLTVL.

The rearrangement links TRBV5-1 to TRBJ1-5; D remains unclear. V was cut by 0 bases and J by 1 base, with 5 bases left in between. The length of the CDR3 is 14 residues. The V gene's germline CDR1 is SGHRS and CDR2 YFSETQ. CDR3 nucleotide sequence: TGCGCCAGCAGCTTGGACGGGAGCAATCAGCCCCAGCATTTT. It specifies CASSLDGSNQPQHF.

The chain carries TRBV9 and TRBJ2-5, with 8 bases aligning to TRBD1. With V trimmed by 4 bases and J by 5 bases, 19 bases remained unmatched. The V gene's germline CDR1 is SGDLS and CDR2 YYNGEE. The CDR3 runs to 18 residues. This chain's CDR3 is CASSSHGTGTTGLETQYF. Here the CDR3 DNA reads TGTGCCAGCAGCTCCCACGGGACAGGAACGACGGGACTTGAGACCCAGTACTTC.

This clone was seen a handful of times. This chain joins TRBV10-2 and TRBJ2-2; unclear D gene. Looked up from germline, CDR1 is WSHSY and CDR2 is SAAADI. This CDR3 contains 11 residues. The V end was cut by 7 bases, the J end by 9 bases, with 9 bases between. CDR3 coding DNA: TGCGCCAGCACGGTGACTCGGGAGCTGTTTTTT. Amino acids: CASTVTRELFF.

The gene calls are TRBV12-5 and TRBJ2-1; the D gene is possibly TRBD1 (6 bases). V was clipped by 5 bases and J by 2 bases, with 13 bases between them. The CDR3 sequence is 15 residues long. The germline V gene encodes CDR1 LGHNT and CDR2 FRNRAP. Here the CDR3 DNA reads TGTGCTAGTGGTCCGCCCGCAGGGGCCTACAATGAGCAGTTCTTC. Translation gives CASGPPAGAYNEQFF.

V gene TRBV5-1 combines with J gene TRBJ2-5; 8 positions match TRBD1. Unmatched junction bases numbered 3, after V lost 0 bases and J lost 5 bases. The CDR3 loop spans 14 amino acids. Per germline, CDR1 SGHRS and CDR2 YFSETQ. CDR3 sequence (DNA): TGCGCCAGCAGCTTGGGACAGGGGATGGAGACCCAGTACTTC. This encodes CASSLGQGMETQYF.

The chain's CDR3 is CASSRDRGRTGELFF. In DNA, the CDR3 is TGCGCCAGCAGCCGGGACAGGGGGCGTACCGGGGAGCTGTTTTTT. The rearrangement joins TRBV4-3 to TRBJ2-2, with TRBD1 matching over 12 bases. Germline assignment: CDR1 LGHNA and CDR2 YSLEER. There are 15 residues in the CDR3. V gave up 4 bases and J gave up 5 bases; unmatched junction bases: 2.

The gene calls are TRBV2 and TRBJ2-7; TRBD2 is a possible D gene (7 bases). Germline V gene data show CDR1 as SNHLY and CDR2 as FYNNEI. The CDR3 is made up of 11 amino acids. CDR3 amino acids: CAEGGGYEQYF. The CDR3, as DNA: TGTGCAGAGGGGGGGGGATACGAGCAGTACTTC.

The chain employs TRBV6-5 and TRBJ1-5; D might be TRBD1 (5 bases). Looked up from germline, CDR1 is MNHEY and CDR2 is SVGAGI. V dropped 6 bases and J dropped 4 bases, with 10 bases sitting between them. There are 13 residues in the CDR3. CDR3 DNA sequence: TGTGCCAGCAGACAGACAGTTAATCAGCCCCAGCATTTT. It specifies CASRQTVNQPQHF.

CDR3 sequence: CASSSFLGSSYNEQFF. The CDR3 DNA reads TGTGCCAGCAGCTCGTTTTTGGGGAGCTCCTACAATGAGCAGTTCTTC. The chain employs TRBV5-4 and TRBJ2-1, with D tentatively TRBD2 (5 bases). V lost 3 bases, J lost 0 bases, and 13 bases lay in between. The CDR3 has 16 residues. Germline CDR1 and CDR2: SGHNT and YYREEE (reference sequence). The complete variable domain, with remaining parts taken from reference TRBV5-4 and TRBJ2-1, reads ETGVTQSPTHLIKTRGQQVTLRCSSQSGHNTVSWYQQALGQGPQFIFQYYREEENGRGNFPPRFSGLQFPNYSSELNVNALELDDSALYLCASSSFLGSSYNEQFFGPGTRLTVL.